This T cell receptor (beta chain) appears in the sequencing data of a study of Ad26.COV2.S vaccination and SARS-CoV-2 variants. Study in general: Donor participated within the Ad26.COV2.S arm of the COV1001 trial. Each vaccinee took Ad26.COV2.S intramuscularly, once or twice 56 days apart. Study-wide findings and caveats: An underestimation of total T cell responses may have resulted from the TCR breadth and depth analyses. Placebo recipients had lower spike-specific TCR breadth than vaccine recipients.

CDR3 length: 14 residues. With 3 bases clipped from V and 9 bases from J, the junction kept 7 bases outside the gene matches. From germline, CDR1 is SNHLY and CDR2 FYNNEI. A single count supports this clone. Its cognate antigen is unknown. The sample's treatment: 19 received Ad26.COV2.S at low or high dose, single or two shots; about 5 received placebo; per-sample allocation not given. Samples analyzed were those drawn on day 63 after the first vaccine or placebo injection. Libraries were prepared by immunoSEQ multiplex PCR; TCRdb keeps only in-frame clonotypes and omits some of them. This table holds 300,000 to 400,000 clones, roughly 90% found once.

This clonotype originated in a person aged 18 to 65 who received the Ad26.COV2.S COVID-19 vaccine or a placebo. Sequences were derived from peripheral blood, sampled in a trial of Ad26.COV2.S vaccine versus placebo. The chain links TRBV2 to TRBJ2-1; 8 nucleotides match TRBD2. CDR3 sequence: CASSDGTRSPEQFF. CDR3 bases: TGTGCCAGCAGTGATGGGACTAGATCTCCTGAGCAGTTCTTC.